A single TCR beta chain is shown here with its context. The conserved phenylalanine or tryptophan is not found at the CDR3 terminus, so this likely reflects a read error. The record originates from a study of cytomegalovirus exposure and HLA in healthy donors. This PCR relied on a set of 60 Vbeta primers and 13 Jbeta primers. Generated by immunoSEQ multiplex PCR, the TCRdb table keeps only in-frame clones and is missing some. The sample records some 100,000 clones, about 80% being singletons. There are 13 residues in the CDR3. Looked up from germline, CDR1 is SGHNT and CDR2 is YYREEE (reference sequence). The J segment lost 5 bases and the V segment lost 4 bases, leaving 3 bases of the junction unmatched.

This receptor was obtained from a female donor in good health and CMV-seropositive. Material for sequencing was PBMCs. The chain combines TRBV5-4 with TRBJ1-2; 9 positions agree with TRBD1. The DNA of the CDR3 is TGTGCCAGCAGCCCGGGACAGGGTTATGGCTACACCCTC. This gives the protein CASSPGQGYGYTL.